Detailed here is one T cell receptor beta chain. The antigen is unknown. The data stem from a study of cytomegalovirus exposure and HLA in healthy donors. Across the study: Early on, a data release was issued that held about 85 million unique TCRs from HLA-typed donors.

General observations from the study: High specificity and sensitivity for cytomegalovirus status were reported for the classifier. Presence/absence analyses assumed roughly uniform sequencing depth across donors, which may not hold. The authors confirmed in vitro that three CMV-associated chains were specific for CMV antigens.

Use of 60 Vbeta and 13 Jbeta primers characterized the PCR. The protocol was immunoSEQ multiplex PCR, while the TCRdb copy is restricted to in-frame clones and leaves out a portion. The profile shows fewer than 100,000 clones, roughly 78% of them singletons. The CDR3 covers 13 residues. Deletions cut 5 bases from V and 8 bases from J, with 15 bases between. Germline CDR1 and CDR2: SGHAT and FQNNGV. The sequence derives from a woman aged 55-70 years in good health and CMV-seronegative. The rearrangement uses TRBV11-2 and TRBJ1-1; D gene unclear. The sequenced sample consisted of PBMCs. The DNA of the CDR3 is TGTGCCAGCAGCCACTCGGGAGGCCTGGAAGCTTTCTTT. Its protein is CASSHSGGLEAFF.